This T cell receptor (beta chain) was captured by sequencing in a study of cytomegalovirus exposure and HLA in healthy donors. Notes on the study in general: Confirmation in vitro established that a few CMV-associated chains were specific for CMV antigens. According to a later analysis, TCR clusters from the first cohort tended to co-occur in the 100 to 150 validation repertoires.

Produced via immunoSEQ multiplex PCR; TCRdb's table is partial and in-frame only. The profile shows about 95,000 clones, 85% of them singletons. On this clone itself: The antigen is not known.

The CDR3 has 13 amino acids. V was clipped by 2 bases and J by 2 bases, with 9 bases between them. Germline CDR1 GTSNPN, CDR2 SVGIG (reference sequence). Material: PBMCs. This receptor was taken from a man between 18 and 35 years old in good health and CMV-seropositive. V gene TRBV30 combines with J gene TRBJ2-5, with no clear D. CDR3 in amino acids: CAWSTGVQETQYF. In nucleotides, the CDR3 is TGTGCCTGGAGTACGGGTGTTCAAGAGACCCAGTACTTC.